This passage covers 31 T cell receptor beta chains from one sample sequenced in a study of radiation and T cells in renal cell carcinoma. The protocol was immunoSEQ multiplex PCR, while the TCRdb copy is restricted to in-frame clones and leaves out a portion. The sample holds roughly 130,000 clones, 88% seen once. Time point reported: blood 2 weeks post-SBRT. Treatment noted: 15 Gy SBRT to primary tumor, nephrectomy 4 weeks later. The source was blood, collected from a patient whose treatment included radiotherapy and nephrectomy. The receptors were gathered from a woman between 70 and 85 years old with renal cell carcinoma.

The rearrangement joins TRBV2 to TRBJ2-7, with D unresolved. Between the trimmed V and J ends, which lost 3 bases and 1 base, there was a span of 10 bases. The CDR3 has 14 amino acids. In germline, CDR1 is SNHLY, CDR2 FYNNEI. The CDR3 protein is CASSESLLSYEQYF. The CDR3, as DNA: TGTGCCAGCAGTGAGTCACTCCTTTCCTACGAGCAGTACTTC.

The J gene is TRBJ2-7, the V gene TRBV18, with D hard to call. Looked up from germline, CDR1 is KGHSH and CDR2 is LQKENI. The CDR3 contains 14 residues. Trimming left V 3 bases short and J 3 bases short, with 12 bases between. The CDR3 coding sequence is TGTGCCAGCTCACCGTTAGACCTGGTCTACGAGCAGTACTTC. Residues: CASSPLDLVYEQYF.

This chain connects TRBV5-1 to TRBJ1-1; no clear D gene. Trimming took off 4 bases at V and 0 bases at J, with 13 bases between the two ends. The CDR3 runs 15 residues. CDR1 SGHRS and CDR2 YFSETQ come from the germline V gene. In nucleotides, the CDR3 is TGCGCCAGCAGCACCTGGACGGATCTGAACACTGAAGCTTTCTTT. Protein sequence: CASSTWTDLNTEAFF.

The gene calls are TRBV20-1 and TRBJ2-4, with D uncertain. The CDR3 extends over 10 amino acids. Germline lookup yields CDR1 DFQATT and CDR2 SNEGSKA (reference sequence). Trimming removed 1 base from V and 8 bases from J, with 3 bases in between. Written as DNA, the CDR3 is TGCAGTGCTAGAGTCGACATTCAGTACTTC. It specifies CSARVDIQYF.

This chain links TRBV2 with TRBJ1-2, with D tentatively TRBD1 (6 bases). The CDR3 is 13 residues long. Trimming took off 3 bases at V and 10 bases at J, with 15 bases between the two ends. Germline V gene data show CDR1 as SNHLY and CDR2 as FYNNEI. For the CDR3, the DNA is TGTGCCAGCAGTGACGAGGTAGCAGGGGACTACACCTTC. The encoded protein is CASSDEVAGDYTF.

CDR3 nucleotide sequence: TGTGCCAGCTCAGGCAGGGTGGCGGGGGAGCAGTACTTC. Its translation is CASSGRVAGEQYF. The chain carries TRBV7-2 and TRBJ2-7, with D tentatively TRBD2 (6 bases). V was cut by 8 bases and J by 7 bases, with 18 bases left in between. Per the germline V gene, CDR1 is SGHTA and CDR2 is FQGNSA. The CDR3 spans 13 residues.

J is TRBJ2-7 and V is TRBV29-1; 10 bases agree with TRBD2. V lost 7 bases to trimming and J lost 4 bases; unmatched junction nucleotides: 7. The germline gives CDR1 SQVTM, CDR2 ANQGSEA. The CDR3 extends over 13 amino acids. CDR3 sequence reads: CSARGTSEYEQYF. CDR3 nucleotide sequence: TGCAGCGCCCGGGGGACTAGCGAATACGAGCAGTACTTC.

The chain joins TRBV5-1 to TRBJ2-7; 7 bases fit TRBD1. From germline, CDR1 is SGHRS and CDR2 YFSETQ. The CDR3 extends over 15 amino acids. Unmatched junction bases numbered 6, after V lost 1 base and J lost 2 bases. The CDR3 sequence: CASSLLRTGAYEQYF. The CDR3 DNA sequence: TGCGCCAGCAGCTTGCTCCGGACAGGAGCCTACGAGCAGTACTTC.

The V gene is TRBV9, the J gene TRBJ2-3, with 7 bases matching TRBD1. V lost 1 base to trimming and J lost 0 bases; unmatched junction nucleotides: 2. This CDR3 region has 15 residues. CDR1 SGDLS and CDR2 YYNGEE come from the germline V gene. The CDR3 is CASSVRQGSTDTQYF. CDR3 DNA sequence: TGTGCCAGCAGCGTAAGACAGGGTAGCACAGATACGCAGTATTTT.

The rearrangement links TRBV30 to TRBJ2-3, with 7 bases lining up with TRBD2. V was clipped by 2 bases and J by 2 bases; unmatched bases: 7. This CDR3 has 15 amino acids. CDR1 and CDR2 from the germline V gene are GTSNPN and SVGIG (reference sequence). CDR3 protein: CAWSLLRGNTDTQYF. DNA for the CDR3: TGTGCCTGGAGTTTATTGCGGGGGAACACAGATACGCAGTATTTT.

This rearrangement joins TRBV6-1 to TRBJ2-5; D remains ambiguous. This CDR3 has 12 residues. Trimming took 1 base from V and 7 from J, leaving 7 bases between them. Germline assignment: CDR1 MNHNS and CDR2 SASEGT. The CDR3: CASSEVRGTQYF. Here the CDR3 DNA reads TGTGCCAGCAGTGAAGTCAGAGGGACCCAGTACTTC.

V is TRBV7-8 and J is TRBJ1-3; the D gene is possibly TRBD1 (6 bases). CDR1 and CDR2 (germline): SGHVS, FQNEAQ. V lost 5 bases and J 2 bases, leaving 13 bases between the germline ends. This CDR3 has 15 amino acids. In DNA, the CDR3 is TGTGCCAGCAGCAGTGACAGGTTGCCTGGAAACACCATATATTTT. Translated: CASSSDRLPGNTIYF.

The chain employs TRBV27 and TRBJ1-5; the D is unclear. The CDR3 is made up of 14 amino acids. Trimming cost V 3 bases and J 3 bases, with 9 bases left between them. In germline, CDR1 is MNHEY, CDR2 SMNVEV (reference sequence). The CDR3 loop is CASSFRGSNQPQHF. The CDR3 DNA reads as TGTGCCAGCAGTTTCAGAGGGTCCAATCAGCCCCAGCATTTT.

This clone was observed once. The genes are TRBV5-1 and TRBJ2-2; D is undetermined. The CDR3 consists of 13 residues. Germline CDR1 SGHRS, CDR2 YFSETQ. The V end was cut by 4 bases, the J end by 7 bases, with 11 bases between. The CDR3: CASSLEAFGELFF. The CDR3 nucleotides are TGCGCCAGCAGCCTCGAAGCGTTCGGGGAGCTGTTTTTT.

This chain links TRBV9 with TRBJ2-1; D gene ambiguous. Germline V lookup: CDR1 SGDLS, CDR2 YYNGEE. Trimming pared 4 bases from V and 6 bases from J, leaving 23 bases between. The CDR3 is 17 residues long. CDR3 DNA sequence: TGTGCCAGCAGCCCTCAAGACCTGCTTCCCTGGCGCAATGAGCAGTTCTTC. It specifies CASSPQDLLPWRNEQFF.

This clone has just one count. This sequence joins TRBV11-3 and TRBJ1-1; possible D gene TRBD1, 5 bases. The V end was cut by 8 bases, the J end by 1 base, with 14 bases between. The CDR3 sequence is 14 residues long. In germline, CDR1 is SGHNT, CDR2 YENEEA. The CDR3 reads CASGTGLSNTEAFF. The CDR3 coding sequence is TGTGCCAGCGGAACGGGACTGTCGAACACTGAAGCTTTCTTT.

The chain links TRBV7-2 to TRBJ1-2; the D is unclear. The CDR3 runs 12 residues. Trimming took 5 bases from V and 8 from J, leaving 12 bases between them. The germline V gene encodes CDR1 SGHTA and CDR2 FQGNSA. CDR3 sequence (DNA): TGTGCCAGCAGCCCCCCGCGGGAGGGCTACACCTTC. Translated, it gives CASSPPREGYTF.

This chain joins TRBV28 and TRBJ2-7; 10 nucleotides match TRBD1. Losses at the gene ends were 5 bases for V and 13 bases for J; bases not matched to a gene: 5. Germline assignment: CDR1 MDHEN and CDR2 SYDVKM. The CDR3 length is 11 residues. In nucleotides, the CDR3 is TGTGCCAGCAGTCAGGACAGGGGGGAATACTTC. Translation: CASSQDRGEYF.

The chain links TRBV11-2 to TRBJ2-7, with D perhaps assigned TRBD1 or TRBD2 (5 bases each). The CDR3 runs to 14 residues. Germline CDR1 SGHAT, CDR2 FQNNGV. The V end lost 5 bases, the J end lost 2 bases, and 13 bases lay between the germline ends. This CDR3 reads CASSIPGPPYEQYF. The DNA for the CDR3 is TGTGCCAGCAGCATCCCGGGGCCGCCCTACGAGCAGTACTTC.

The chain recombines TRBV25-1 with TRBJ1-3; TRBD1 might be the D (5 bases). With 5 bases removed from V and 0 bases from J, the gap between germline ends came to 8 bases. Germline V lookup: CDR1 MGHDK, CDR2 SYGVNS. This CDR3 is 14 amino acids long. The DNA of the CDR3 is TGTGCCAGCAGTTGGGGGTCCTCTGGAAACACCATATATTTT. This encodes CASSWGSSGNTIYF.

In nucleotides, the CDR3 is TGTGCCAGCAGCAAGGGGCCACCCTTAGACACTGAAGCTTTCTTT. Encoded protein: CASSKGPPLDTEAFF. The chain links TRBV7-3 to TRBJ1-1; tentative D call: TRBD1 (5 bases). Germline loops: CDR1 SGHTA, CDR2 FQGTGA. V was shortened by 5 bases and J by 3 bases, with 16 bases between the two germline ends. The CDR3 spans 15 residues.

This chain links TRBV7-2 with TRBJ2-2, with a weak D call TRBD2 (5 bases). V lost 0 bases to trimming and J lost 4 bases, with 9 bases between them. The CDR3 is 15 amino acids. Germline V gene data show CDR1 as SGHTA and CDR2 as FQGNSA. The CDR3 nucleotides are TGTGCCAGCAGCTTAGCGCCGGGGTCCACCGGGGAGCTGTTTTTT. Protein: CASSLAPGSTGELFF.

This clone has just one count. The chain employs TRBV29-1 and TRBJ1-2, with D uncertain. Germline assignment: CDR1 SQVTM and CDR2 ANQGSEA. With 7 bases removed from V and 1 base from J, the gap between germline ends came to 16 bases. The CDR3 runs 14 residues. The CDR3 DNA reads as TGCAGCGCCGGGCAGCACAGCTATAACTATGGCTACACCTTC. Translating gives CSAGQHSYNYGYTF.

The rearrangement uses TRBV19 and TRBJ1-5; D is undetermined. V lost 2 bases and J lost 3, with 8 bases in between. Germline CDR1 LNHDA, CDR2 SQIVND (reference sequence). This CDR3 contains 14 residues. The DNA for the CDR3 is TGTGCCAGTAGTATACGCAGGACCAATCAGCCCCAGCATTTT. Its translation: CASSIRRTNQPQHF. The whole variable domain, filled in from reference TRBV19 and TRBJ1-5, reads DGGITQSPKYLFRKEGQNVTLSCEQNLNHDAMYWYRQDPGQGLRLIYYSQIVNDFQKGDIAEGYSVSREKKESFPLTVTSAQKNPTAFYLCASSIRRTNQPQHFGDGTRLSIL.

This sequence joins TRBV5-4 and TRBJ2-1; D might be TRBD2 (6 bases). The CDR3 consists of 15 residues. CDR1 is SGHNT and CDR2 is YYREEE in the germline V gene (reference sequence). The germline V and J ends were trimmed by 5 bases and 2 bases, with 14 bases remaining between them. The CDR3 nucleotides are TGTGCCAGCAGACTAGCTTCGGGCACCTACAATGAGCAGTTCTTC. Encoded protein: CASRLASGTYNEQFF. Filled out from reference TRBV5-4 and TRBJ2-1, the complete variable domain reads ETGVTQSPTHLIKTRGQQVTLRCSSQSGHNTVSWYQQALGQGPQFIFQYYREEENGRGNFPPRFSGLQFPNYSSELNVNALELDDSALYLCASRLASGTYNEQFFGPGTRLTVL.

CDR3 amino acids: CASSPKTGPYGYTF. CDR3 bases: TGTGCCAGCTCACCAAAAACAGGACCGTATGGCTACACCTTC. The J gene is TRBJ1-2, the V gene TRBV18; D possibly corresponds to TRBD1 (5 bases). The CDR3 extends over 14 amino acids. The V end was cut by 2 bases, the J end by 5 bases, with 12 bases between. CDR1 is KGHSH and CDR2 is LQKENI in the germline V gene.

The rearrangement links TRBV9 to TRBJ1-5, with D uncertain. V was cut by 0 bases and J by 2 bases, with 12 bases left in between. From germline, CDR1 is SGDLS and CDR2 YYNGEE. The CDR3 sequence is 16 residues long. CDR3 protein: CASSVGEGGGNQPQHF. The CDR3 nucleotides are TGTGCCAGCAGCGTAGGGGAGGGCGGCGGCAATCAGCCCCAGCATTTT.

This rearrangement joins TRBV9 to TRBJ1-2; perhaps TRBD1 as D (5 bases). This CDR3 has 16 residues. Germline V gene lookup returns CDR1 SGDLS and CDR2 YYNGEE. V was clipped by 5 bases and J by 8 bases, with 25 bases between them. In DNA, the CDR3 is TGTGCCAGCAGTATCTTTCCCGGGACGGCTGGAGGCGGCTACACCTTC. The encoded protein is CASSIFPGTAGGGYTF.

This clone was seen only a few times. The CDR3 DNA follows: TGCGCCAGCAGCCAAGTCCTAGCGGGGGGGAGGGCAGATACGCAGTATTTT. Amino acid sequence: CASSQVLAGGRADTQYF. This chain joins TRBV4-1 and TRBJ2-3, with 12 bases fitting TRBD2. The CDR3 sequence is 17 residues long. CDR1 and CDR2 from the germline V gene are MGHRA and YSYEKL. V trimming: 1 base; J trimming: 4 bases; junction bases outside the gene matches: 6.

V and J are TRBV9 and TRBJ2-7; 7 nucleotides line up with TRBD1. V shed 4 bases, J shed 1 base, and the junction held 5 bases outside the gene matches. CDR3 length: 14 residues. Germline V gene lookup returns CDR1 SGDLS and CDR2 YYNGEE. CDR3 region: CASSTTTGSYEQYF. DNA of the CDR3: TGTGCCAGCAGCACCACGACAGGGTCCTACGAGCAGTACTTC.

The chain recombines TRBV2 with TRBJ1-4; D is unresolved. There are 15 residues in the CDR3. Trimming cost V 7 bases and J 3 bases, with 15 bases left between them. CDR1 is SNHLY and CDR2 is FYNNEI in the germline V gene. Written as DNA, the CDR3 is TGTGCCAGCAATTTGCTGGGGTGGGCTAATGAAAAACTGTTTTTT. It specifies CASNLLGWANEKLFF.